The 3 T cell receptor beta chains given below trace back to one sample, sequenced in a study of blood T cell repertoires in COVID-19. Profiled with immunoSEQ multiplex PCR; TCRdb holds only in-frame clones, not every one. The sample yields some 400,000 clones, roughly nine tenths seen once. Sequencing input: PBMCs or T cells enriched from blood (not recorded which). All receptors derive from a man younger than 40 who had recovered from COVID-19.

The V call is TRBV19, the J call TRBJ2-3, with a possible D match to TRBD2 (5 bases). Trimming left V 3 bases short and J 2 bases short, with 15 bases between. The CDR3 spans 16 residues. The germline V gene has CDR1 LNHDA and CDR2 SQIVND (reference sequence). The CDR3 loop reads CASSMFGGYSTDTQYF. The CDR3 DNA reads TGTGCCAGTAGTATGTTCGGCGGGTATTCCACAGATACGCAGTATTTT.

As concerns this clone: The same CDR3 can be traced to other DNA sequences in this sample. CDR3 sequence: CASSLSGSSYEQYF. The CDR3, as DNA: TGTGCCAGCAGCTTAAGCGGGAGTTCGTACGAGCAGTACTTC. This sequence joins TRBV7-9 and TRBJ2-7; 8 bases fit TRBD2. V lost 2 bases to trimming and J lost 4 bases; unmatched junction nucleotides: 4. This CDR3 is built from 14 residues. CDR1 is SEHNR, CDR2 FQNEAQ, per germline (reference sequence).

This chain joins TRBV30 and TRBJ1-4; D perhaps matches TRBD1 (6 bases). The CDR3 contains 13 residues. CDR1 GTSNPN and CDR2 SVGIG come from the germline V gene (reference sequence). V was trimmed by 2 bases and J by 8 bases, leaving 12 bases between them. CDR3: CAWSLQGGEKLFF. DNA for the CDR3: TGTGCCTGGAGTTTACAGGGTGGGGAAAAACTGTTTTTT.